These 25 T cell receptor beta chains were all obtained from the same sample, sequenced in a study of cytomegalovirus exposure and HLA in healthy donors. PCR employed 60 Vbeta and 13 Jbeta primers. Assay: immunoSEQ multiplex PCR; the TCRdb copy retains only in-frame clones and omits some. The data contain 85,000 to 100,000 clones, around four fifths of them singletons. Sequenced material: PBMCs. These receptors originate from a young man in good health and CMV-seronegative.

This chain joins TRBV5-1 and TRBJ2-3, with D tentatively TRBD1 (5 bases). This CDR3 has 16 residues. The V gene lost 2 bases and the J gene lost 3 bases, with 16 bases spanning the gap. CDR1 and CDR2 from the germline V gene are SGHRS and YFSETQ. CDR3 protein: CASSFHSDGATDTQYF. CDR3 nucleotides: TGCGCCAGCAGCTTCCACAGCGATGGGGCGACAGATACGCAGTATTTT.

The chain uses TRBV9 and TRBJ2-2; 9 bases map to TRBD1. The V gene's germline CDR1 is SGDLS and CDR2 YYNGEE. Unmatched junction bases numbered 6, after V lost 3 bases and J lost 3 bases. The CDR3 is 16 amino acids. The CDR3 is CASSGTTGGYTGELFF. The DNA for the CDR3 is TGTGCCAGCAGCGGGACGACAGGGGGGTACACCGGGGAGCTGTTTTTT.

The rearrangement joins TRBV5-1 to TRBJ1-2, with a weak D call TRBD1 (5 bases). The CDR3 has 15 amino acids. V was clipped by 0 bases and J by 8 bases, with 17 bases between them. Germline CDR1 and CDR2: SGHRS and YFSETQ. The CDR3 DNA is TGCGCCAGCAGCTTGGCGGGGGGGACCGGCCAGGGCTACACCTTC. This gives the protein CASSLAGGTGQGYTF.

This sequence joins TRBV15 and TRBJ1-2, with 11 bases matching TRBD1. With 5 bases clipped from V and 6 bases from J, the junction kept 11 bases outside the gene matches. The CDR3 totals 16 residues. Germline V lookup: CDR1 LNHNV, CDR2 YYDKDF (reference sequence). As DNA, the CDR3 is TGTGCCACCAGCGAGATGGGGGGGACAGGGGGTCATGGCTACACCTTC. Protein sequence: CATSEMGGTGGHGYTF.

The chain employs TRBV28 and TRBJ1-2; 7 bases match TRBD1. CDR1 is MDHEN, CDR2 SYDVKM, per germline. This CDR3 contains 13 residues. This chain's CDR3 is CALSGQPNYGYTF. The DNA of the CDR3 is TGTGCTCTGTCGGGACAGCCTAACTATGGCTACACCTTC.

This chain links TRBV6-5 with TRBJ2-1; the D gene is possibly TRBD2 (6 bases). Germline V CDR1 and CDR2: MNHEY, SVGAGI. Trimming left V 2 bases short and J 4 bases short, with 15 bases between. This CDR3 has 16 residues. The CDR3 sequence: CASSYVSGLLYNEQFF. The CDR3 DNA sequence: TGTGCCAGCAGTTACGTTTCGGGACTCCTTTACAATGAGCAGTTCTTC.

V and J are TRBV5-1 and TRBJ2-2; D possibly corresponds to TRBD2 (6 bases). With 0 bases removed from V and 4 bases from J, the gap between germline ends came to 10 bases. CDR3 size: 15 residues. The V gene's germline CDR1 is SGHRS and CDR2 YFSETQ. Here the CDR3 reads CASSLVTSRTGELFF. In DNA, the CDR3 is TGCGCCAGCAGCTTGGTAACTAGCCGCACCGGGGAGCTGTTTTTT.

The chain employs TRBV7-2 and TRBJ1-2; TRBD1 is a possible D gene (6 bases). The CDR3 consists of 14 residues. In germline, CDR1 is SGHTA, CDR2 FQGNSA. V was cut by 4 bases and J by 0 bases, with 9 bases left in between. The CDR3 sequence: CASSSRTANYGYTF. Here the CDR3 DNA reads TGTGCCAGCAGCTCCCGGACAGCTAACTATGGCTACACCTTC.

In nucleotides, the CDR3 is TGCGCCAGCAGCCGGGACAGGGCGAGGGAAAGCACTGAAGCTTTCTTT. Its protein is CASSRDRARESTEAFF. The chain uses TRBV10-2 and TRBJ1-1, with 9 positions matching TRBD1. Germline values: CDR1 WSHSY, CDR2 SAAADI. CDR3 length: 16 residues. Losses at the gene ends were 6 bases for V and 4 bases for J; bases not matched to a gene: 12.

This clone has only a few counts. The CDR3 DNA follows: TGTGCCAGCAGTTTACCCGGGACAGGGTACACTGAAGCTTTCTTT. This codes for CASSLPGTGYTEAFF. V usage is TRBV28 and J usage is TRBJ1-1; TRBD1 matches 9 bases. V lost 2 bases to trimming and J lost 3 bases; unmatched junction nucleotides: 4. The length of the CDR3 is 15 residues. Germline loops: CDR1 MDHEN, CDR2 SYDVKM. Together with reference TRBV28 and TRBJ1-1, the CDR3 gives the full variable domain: DVKVTQSSRYLVKRTGEKVFLECVQDMDHENMFWYRQDPGLGLRLIYFSYDVKMKEKGDIPEGYSVSREKKERFSLILESASTNQTSMYLCASSLPGTGYTEAFFGQGTRLTVV.

This sequence joins TRBV6-1 and TRBJ1-6; no clear D gene. Trimming stripped 4 bases from V and 0 bases from J, with 13 bases between. The CDR3 loop spans 17 amino acids. Germline V gene sequence: CDR1 MNHNS, CDR2 SASEGT. CDR3 in DNA: TGTGCCAGCAGTGTGACTGGACTGAGCTCCTATAATTCACCCCTCCACTTT. Its translation is CASSVTGLSSYNSPLHF.

This clone was observed a handful of times. The genes are TRBV5-6 and TRBJ2-7; D is undetermined. From germline, CDR1 is SGHDT and CDR2 YYEEEE. V was shortened by 0 bases and J by 3 bases, with 4 bases between the two germline ends. This CDR3 has 12 amino acids. In DNA form, the CDR3 reads TGTGCCAGCAGCTTGGGGCACTACGAGCAGTACTTC. Its translation: CASSLGHYEQYF.

On this clone: This specimen includes other DNA sequences encoding the same CDR3. The chain combines TRBV5-1 with TRBJ1-3; D is unresolved. V lost 0 bases and J 0 bases, leaving 4 bases between the germline ends. This CDR3 is built from 14 residues. Germline lookup yields CDR1 SGHRS and CDR2 YFSETQ. CDR3: CASSLDSSGNTIYF. The CDR3 DNA is TGCGCCAGCAGCTTGGACAGCTCTGGAAACACCATATATTTT.

The chain links TRBV10-3 to TRBJ2-3; 9 bases fit TRBD1. From germline, CDR1 is ENHRY and CDR2 SYGVKD. The CDR3 runs 13 residues. V lost 7 bases and J lost 4; bases outside the gene matches: 3. In DNA form, the CDR3 reads TGTGCCATCAAGGGACAGGGTTCAGATACGCAGTATTTT. Protein: CAIKGQGSDTQYF.

The rearrangement joins TRBV7-2 to TRBJ2-5, with D perhaps TRBD1 (5 bases). CDR1 and CDR2 (germline): SGHTA, FQGNSA. The V end lost 0 bases, the J end lost 4 bases, and 12 bases lay between the germline ends. This CDR3 is built from 15 residues. The CDR3 sequence is CASSLAGLLGETQYF. The DNA for the CDR3 is TGTGCCAGCAGCTTAGCGGGGCTTCTAGGAGAGACCCAGTACTTC.

In its sample, this clone was seen once. V is TRBV5-1 and J is TRBJ2-7; D unclear. V shed 4 bases and J shed 0 bases, with 11 bases lying between them. This CDR3 spans 14 amino acids. The germline CDR1 and CDR2 sequences are SGHRS and YFSETQ. The CDR3 region is CASSPPGPSYEQYF. The CDR3 DNA reads as TGCGCCAGCAGCCCGCCCGGTCCCTCCTACGAGCAGTACTTC.

The rearrangement uses TRBV4-3 and TRBJ2-1; 10 bases map to TRBD1. The CDR3 covers 17 residues. V dropped 0 bases and J dropped 2; count of bases not matched to a gene: 4. Germline loops: CDR1 LGHNA, CDR2 YSLEER. In DNA form, the CDR3 reads TGCGCCAGCAGCCAAGAAGGAGACAGGGGGCCCTACAATGAGCAGTTCTTC. Protein sequence: CASSQEGDRGPYNEQFF.

The chain couples TRBV2 to TRBJ1-4; D is uncertain. V was pared by 1 base and J by 7 bases, with 10 bases between. The CDR3 is made up of 14 amino acids. Germline V gives CDR1 SNHLY, CDR2 FYNNEI. In DNA form, the CDR3 reads TGTGCCAGCAGTGAAGTTAACGGTTCTGAAAAACTGTTTTTT. Translating it yields CASSEVNGSEKLFF.

The chain carries TRBV6-5 and TRBJ2-7, with TRBD1 as a possible D gene (5 bases). The V gene's germline CDR1 is MNHEY and CDR2 SVGAGI. The V end was cut by 10 bases, the J end by 4 bases, with 23 bases between. The CDR3 sequence is 15 residues long. The CDR3 loop reads CATRPVPDRVYEQYF. DNA of the CDR3: TGTGCCACCCGCCCCGTTCCCGACAGAGTATACGAGCAGTACTTC.

This clone was recorded once. This chain uses TRBV10-3 with TRBJ2-2, with 7 nucleotides matching TRBD1. Germline V gene sequence: CDR1 ENHRY, CDR2 SYGVKD. The CDR3 is made up of 16 amino acids. After removal of 7 bases from V and 0 bases from J, the junction contained 8 bases not matched to a gene. The CDR3: CAITRTGPANTGELFF. The CDR3 DNA reads as TGTGCCATCACCAGGACAGGACCCGCGAACACCGGGGAGCTGTTTTTT.

This chain links TRBV6-1 with TRBJ2-1, with D possibly being TRBD2 (5 bases). The CDR3 has 15 residues. Germline CDR1 reads MNHNS; CDR2 reads SASEGT. V was shortened by 4 bases and J by 9 bases, with 19 bases between the two germline ends. CDR3 loop: CASSVQRDRFGEQFF. CDR3 sequence (DNA): TGTGCCAGCAGTGTACAGAGGGATAGATTTGGTGAGCAGTTCTTC.

The V call is TRBV19, the J call TRBJ1-2; D remains unclear. Germline V lookup: CDR1 LNHDA, CDR2 SQIVND (reference sequence). The CDR3 has 13 residues. Trimming left V 3 bases short and J 1 base short, with 6 bases between. CDR3 amino acids: CASSISSNYGYTF. The CDR3 DNA reads as TGTGCCAGTAGTATCTCCAGTAACTATGGCTACACCTTC. Together with reference TRBV19 and TRBJ1-2, the CDR3 gives the full variable domain: DGGITQSPKYLFRKEGQNVTLSCEQNLNHDAMYWYRQDPGQGLRLIYYSQIVNDFQKGDIAEGYSVSREKKESFPLTVTSAQKNPTAFYLCASSISSNYGYTFGSGTRLTVV.

This chain connects TRBV5-1 to TRBJ2-2; 10 nucleotides line up with TRBD1. From germline, CDR1 is SGHRS and CDR2 YFSETQ. With 4 bases clipped from V and 4 bases from J, the junction kept 7 bases outside the gene matches. The CDR3 covers 16 residues. The DNA of the CDR3 is TGCGCCAGCAGCACCGGGACAGGGGCTTTCACCGGGGAGCTGTTTTTT. It encodes CASSTGTGAFTGELFF.

This chain links TRBV18 with TRBJ2-7; 8 nucleotides agree with TRBD1. Germline lookup yields CDR1 KGHSH and CDR2 LQKENI. V gave up 2 bases and J gave up 5 bases; unmatched junction bases: 8. CDR3 length: 15 amino acids. In DNA form, the CDR3 reads TGTGCCAGCTCACCATTTGGGACAGGCATTGACGAGCAGTACTTC. This sequence encodes CASSPFGTGIDEQYF.

Comment on this clone: The junction and the germline gene differ at one end; a read error may be behind it. The chain recombines TRBV5-4 with TRBJ2-7; D gene unclear. CDR1 and CDR2 from the germline V gene are SGHNT and YYREEE (reference sequence). The length of the CDR3 is 13 residues. DNA of the CDR3: TGTGCCAGCACCTTAACACCCTCCGACGAGCAGTACTTC. This gives the protein CASTLTPSDEQYF.